This is a list of T cell receptor beta chains from one sample in a study of long-term antiretroviral therapy in people with HIV. TCRdb keeps only in-frame clones here, not all; method: immunoSEQ multiplex PCR. The data hold some 40,000 clones, with less than 90% observed a single time. The sequenced sample was unsorted PBMCs, obtained 1.2 years after starting antiretroviral therapy. Every receptor here comes from a woman in her forties or fifties with HIV. Both conserved end residues are part of each CDR3. Fields, in order: CDR3 DNA, CDR3 protein, CDR3 length, V gene, D gene, J gene, clone size. A D gene is named only where the DNA matches it firmly. Clone size is shown for a subset of rows, as once, few, many or a class of expanded clone.

cdr3_nt: TGTGCCAGCAGACCCCCCAGAGTGAACTATGGCTACACCTTC; cdr3_aa: CASRPPRVNYGYTF; cdr3_length: 14; v_call: TRBV2; d_call: .; j_call: TRBJ1-2; clone_size: .
cdr3_nt: TGCGCCAGCAGCCAAGACTGGATGGGTTCGCGAGAGCAGTACTTC; cdr3_aa: CASSQDWMGSREQYF; cdr3_length: 15; v_call: TRBV4-1; d_call: .; j_call: TRBJ2-7; clone_size: .
cdr3_nt: TGTGCCAGCGCAGGGGACAACTACGAGCAGTACTTC; cdr3_aa: CASAGDNYEQYF; cdr3_length: 12; v_call: TRBV6-6; d_call: .; j_call: TRBJ2-7; clone_size: .
cdr3_nt: TGCGCCAGCAGCTTGGTCTCCGGGACAGGGGTTAACGAGCAGTACTTC; cdr3_aa: CASSLVSGTGVNEQYF; cdr3_length: 16; v_call: TRBV5-1; d_call: TRBD1; j_call: TRBJ2-7; clone_size: .
cdr3_nt: TGTGCCAGCAGCACCGCAGGAGATGAAAAACTGTTTTTT; cdr3_aa: CASSTAGDEKLFF; cdr3_length: 13; v_call: TRBV5-4; d_call: .; j_call: TRBJ1-4; clone_size: .
cdr3_nt: TGTGCCAGCAGCCCAGGTCCCCGACAGGAATCCTACGAGCAGTACTTC; cdr3_aa: CASSPGPRQESYEQYF; cdr3_length: 16; v_call: TRBV5-6; d_call: .; j_call: TRBJ2-7; clone_size: .
cdr3_nt: TGTGCCAGCAGCTATCAGACAGGCTCTGGAAACACCATATATTTT; cdr3_aa: CASSYQTGSGNTIYF; cdr3_length: 15; v_call: TRBV7-2; d_call: .; j_call: TRBJ1-3; clone_size: .
cdr3_nt: TGTGCCAGCAGCCCCACAGGACAGGGTCGATTGGACACTGAAGCTTTCTTT; cdr3_aa: CASSPTGQGRLDTEAFF; cdr3_length: 17; v_call: TRBV11-2; d_call: TRBD1; j_call: TRBJ1-1; clone_size: .
cdr3_nt: TGTGCCAGCAGTTTAAATTCCGGGACAGGGCGACTCTATGGCTACACCTTC; cdr3_aa: CASSLNSGTGRLYGYTF; cdr3_length: 17; v_call: TRBV28; d_call: TRBD1; j_call: TRBJ1-2; clone_size: .
cdr3_nt: TGTGCCACCAGCAGGGAAACCCGGACATCAGAGACCCAGTACTTC; cdr3_aa: CATSRETRTSETQYF; cdr3_length: 15; v_call: TRBV15; d_call: .; j_call: TRBJ2-5; clone_size: .
cdr3_nt: TGTGCCAGCAGCCAGGACAGGGAGAGTGGCTACACCTTC; cdr3_aa: CASSQDRESGYTF; cdr3_length: 13; v_call: TRBV11-2; d_call: TRBD1; j_call: TRBJ1-2; clone_size: .
cdr3_nt: TGTGCCAGCAGTGTACCGGGACAGTTGAACACTGAAGCTTTCTTT; cdr3_aa: CASSVPGQLNTEAFF; cdr3_length: 15; v_call: TRBV27; d_call: TRBD1; j_call: TRBJ1-1; clone_size: .
cdr3_nt: TGTGCCAGTAGTACCCGGACAGGCATTAGTTCACCCCTCCACTTT; cdr3_aa: CASSTRTGISSPLHF; cdr3_length: 15; v_call: TRBV19; d_call: TRBD1; j_call: TRBJ1-6; clone_size: .
cdr3_nt: TGTGCCAGTAGCGTGAAAGGGGGTTCACCCCTCCACTTT; cdr3_aa: CASSVKGGSPLHF; cdr3_length: 13; v_call: TRBV19; d_call: .; j_call: TRBJ1-6; clone_size: .
cdr3_nt: TGTGCCAGCCAGATTACGCCCTCCAGCTCCTACGAGCAGTACTTC; cdr3_aa: CASQITPSSSYEQYF; cdr3_length: 15; v_call: TRBV6-5; d_call: .; j_call: TRBJ2-7; clone_size: .
cdr3_nt: TGTGCCAGCAGTCTACACTATAGCAATCAGCCCCAGCATTTT; cdr3_aa: CASSLHYSNQPQHF; cdr3_length: 14; v_call: TRBV2; d_call: .; j_call: TRBJ1-5; clone_size: .
cdr3_nt: TGCGCCAGCAGCTTGGCAACAGGCAACACAGATACGCAGTATTTT; cdr3_aa: CASSLATGNTDTQYF; cdr3_length: 15; v_call: TRBV5-1; d_call: .; j_call: TRBJ2-3; clone_size: .
cdr3_nt: TGTGCCAGCAGGCCTGGCGGGACTAGTAGGGAGACCCAGTACTTC; cdr3_aa: CASRPGGTSRETQYF; cdr3_length: 15; v_call: TRBV7-2; d_call: TRBD2; j_call: TRBJ2-5; clone_size: .
cdr3_nt: TGTGCCAGCAGTGACCAAGGCGGTAGCTCCTATAATTCACCCCTCCACTTT; cdr3_aa: CASSDQGGSSYNSPLHF; cdr3_length: 17; v_call: TRBV2; d_call: .; j_call: TRBJ1-6; clone_size: few
cdr3_nt: TGCAGCCTCACCGTGGGGGGAGGAGATACGCAGTATTTT; cdr3_aa: CSLTVGGGDTQYF; cdr3_length: 13; v_call: TRBV29-1; d_call: .; j_call: TRBJ2-3; clone_size: .
cdr3_nt: TGTGCCTGGAGTAAACAGGGCAGGGGCTTGGTCTACGAGCAGTACTTC; cdr3_aa: CAWSKQGRGLVYEQYF; cdr3_length: 16; v_call: TRBV30; d_call: .; j_call: TRBJ2-7; clone_size: .
cdr3_nt: TGTGCCAGCAGCCCCGAGGTTAGCGGGGGGCCTCCGGGTACGCAGTATTTT; cdr3_aa: CASSPEVSGGPPGTQYF; cdr3_length: 17; v_call: TRBV7-6; d_call: TRBD2; j_call: TRBJ2-3; clone_size: .
cdr3_nt: TGTGCCAGCAGCTTGGGGCAGTCGAGCTCCTACAATGAGCAGTTCTTC; cdr3_aa: CASSLGQSSSYNEQFF; cdr3_length: 16; v_call: TRBV5-4; d_call: .; j_call: TRBJ2-1; clone_size: .
cdr3_nt: TGTGCCAGCAGCTTGGAACAGTACTATGGCTACACCTTC; cdr3_aa: CASSLEQYYGYTF; cdr3_length: 13; v_call: TRBV5-6; d_call: .; j_call: TRBJ1-2; clone_size: .
cdr3_nt: TGTGCCTGGAGGGACACTGGGGCCAACGTCCTGACTTTC; cdr3_aa: CAWRDTGANVLTF; cdr3_length: 13; v_call: TRBV30; d_call: .; j_call: TRBJ2-6; clone_size: .
cdr3_nt: TGTGCCAGCAGTTACAAAACCGGGACAGGGGGCACTGAAGCTTTCTTT; cdr3_aa: CASSYKTGTGGTEAFF; cdr3_length: 16; v_call: TRBV6-5; d_call: TRBD1; j_call: TRBJ1-1; clone_size: .
cdr3_nt: TGCGCCAGCAGCTTTACAAGCACCTCTGTAGGGGCCAACGTCCTGACTTTC; cdr3_aa: CASSFTSTSVGANVLTF; cdr3_length: 17; v_call: TRBV5-1; d_call: .; j_call: TRBJ2-6; clone_size: .
cdr3_nt: TGTGCCAGCAGAACATCGGGACTAGGGGAGACCCAGTACTTC; cdr3_aa: CASRTSGLGETQYF; cdr3_length: 14; v_call: TRBV28; d_call: TRBD2; j_call: TRBJ2-5; clone_size: .
cdr3_nt: TGTGCCAGCAGCGGCGACGGGCATAATGAAAAACTGTTTTTT; cdr3_aa: CASSGDGHNEKLFF; cdr3_length: 14; v_call: TRBV9; d_call: .; j_call: TRBJ1-4; clone_size: .
cdr3_nt: TGTGCCAGCAGTTACTCGAGAGGGGGAAGTTTTGGCTACACCTTC; cdr3_aa: CASSYSRGGSFGYTF; cdr3_length: 15; v_call: TRBV6-5; d_call: .; j_call: TRBJ1-2; clone_size: .
cdr3_nt: TGTGCCAGCTCACCCGTGGGACAGGGGCAAGAGACCCAGTACTTC; cdr3_aa: CASSPVGQGQETQYF; cdr3_length: 15; v_call: TRBV18; d_call: TRBD1; j_call: TRBJ2-5; clone_size: .
cdr3_nt: TGTGCCAGCAGCATATACAGGGGGCAAACTGAAGCTTTCTTT; cdr3_aa: CASSIYRGQTEAFF; cdr3_length: 14; v_call: TRBV6-5; d_call: TRBD1; j_call: TRBJ1-1; clone_size: .
cdr3_nt: TGCAGTGCCGGGGGGACCGCAGAAGCTTTCTTT; cdr3_aa: CSAGGTAEAFF; cdr3_length: 11; v_call: TRBV20-1; d_call: .; j_call: TRBJ1-1; clone_size: .
cdr3_nt: TGTGCCAGCAGCTTAGGGGCGGGGGGGGCACAAGAGACCCAGTACTTC; cdr3_aa: CASSLGAGGAQETQYF; cdr3_length: 16; v_call: TRBV5-6; d_call: TRBD2; j_call: TRBJ2-5; clone_size: .
cdr3_nt: TGTGCCAGCAGTGAAGGTGCCCGTCGGTACTTC; cdr3_aa: CASSEGARRYF; cdr3_length: 11; v_call: TRBV6-1; d_call: .; j_call: TRBJ2-7; clone_size: .
cdr3_nt: TGTGCCAGCAGCTTGTCCGGGACAAGAGGCGAAGCTTTCTTT; cdr3_aa: CASSLSGTRGEAFF; cdr3_length: 14; v_call: TRBV5-4; d_call: .; j_call: TRBJ1-1; clone_size: .
cdr3_nt: TGTGCCAGCAGCTTCGTCCAGGTAGACTACGAGCAGTACTTC; cdr3_aa: CASSFVQVDYEQYF; cdr3_length: 14; v_call: TRBV13; d_call: .; j_call: TRBJ2-7; clone_size: .
cdr3_nt: TGTGCCAGCAGTGGGGGGACAGGGTCGCCCTACGAGCAGTACTTC; cdr3_aa: CASSGGTGSPYEQYF; cdr3_length: 15; v_call: TRBV6-1; d_call: TRBD1; j_call: TRBJ2-7; clone_size: once
cdr3_nt: TGTGCCAGCAGCTCTAATCTGGACAGGACGTCCTACGAGCAGTACTTC; cdr3_aa: CASSSNLDRTSYEQYF; cdr3_length: 16; v_call: TRBV5-5; d_call: TRBD1; j_call: TRBJ2-7; clone_size: .
cdr3_nt: TGTGCCAGCTCGGGACTGGGGCGGGCCTATAATTCACCCCTCCACTTT; cdr3_aa: CASSGLGRAYNSPLHF; cdr3_length: 16; v_call: TRBV2; d_call: .; j_call: TRBJ1-6; clone_size: .
cdr3_nt: TGTGCCAGCAGTCAACACGGGGGGCAAGATGAAGCTTTCTTT; cdr3_aa: CASSQHGGQDEAFF; cdr3_length: 14; v_call: TRBV6-6; d_call: .; j_call: TRBJ1-1; clone_size: .
cdr3_nt: TGTGCCAGCCGCTGGGATCAAGATACCGGGGAGCTGTTTTTT; cdr3_aa: CASRWDQDTGELFF; cdr3_length: 14; v_call: TRBV5-6; d_call: .; j_call: TRBJ2-2; clone_size: .
cdr3_nt: TGTGCCAGCAGTGAAGCGTTGGTTAGAACGAGACAGGGGGCGGGCGGGGAGCTGTTTTTT; cdr3_aa: CASSEALVRTRQGAGGELFF; cdr3_length: 20; v_call: TRBV2; d_call: TRBD1; j_call: TRBJ2-2; clone_size: once
cdr3_nt: TGTGCCAGCACCTTACGGACAGGGACGCTCTATGGCTACACCTTC; cdr3_aa: CASTLRTGTLYGYTF; cdr3_length: 15; v_call: TRBV11-2; d_call: TRBD1; j_call: TRBJ1-2; clone_size: .
cdr3_nt: TGCGCCAGCAGTGAGTCGGGGCAGGGCGATCAGCCCCAGCATTTT; cdr3_aa: CASSESGQGDQPQHF; cdr3_length: 15; v_call: TRBV10-1; d_call: .; j_call: TRBJ1-5; clone_size: few
cdr3_nt: TGTGCCACCAGCAGAGGCTACTCTAACAATGAGCAGTTCTTC; cdr3_aa: CATSRGYSNNEQFF; cdr3_length: 14; v_call: TRBV15; d_call: .; j_call: TRBJ2-1; clone_size: .
cdr3_nt: TGTGCCAGCCGAAACAGGGAGAACACCGGGGAGCTGTTTTTT; cdr3_aa: CASRNRENTGELFF; cdr3_length: 14; v_call: TRBV27; d_call: .; j_call: TRBJ2-2; clone_size: .
cdr3_nt: TGCGCCAGCAGCCAAGATGCCGTCAGGTTGATGAACACTGAAGCTTTCTTT; cdr3_aa: CASSQDAVRLMNTEAFF; cdr3_length: 17; v_call: TRBV4-3; d_call: .; j_call: TRBJ1-1; clone_size: once
cdr3_nt: TGTGCCAGCTCACCACCAGATTCCCCCTATGGCTACACCTTC; cdr3_aa: CASSPPDSPYGYTF; cdr3_length: 14; v_call: TRBV18; d_call: .; j_call: TRBJ1-2; clone_size: .
cdr3_nt: TGTGCCAGCAGCTTAGGGACAGGAGGAGAGCAGTTCTTC; cdr3_aa: CASSLGTGGEQFF; cdr3_length: 13; v_call: TRBV7-9; d_call: TRBD1; j_call: TRBJ2-1; clone_size: .
cdr3_nt: TGTGCCAGCAGCCCCGCGGGACAGGGAATATCTGAAGCTTTCTTT; cdr3_aa: CASSPAGQGISEAFF; cdr3_length: 15; v_call: TRBV7-8; d_call: TRBD1; j_call: TRBJ1-1; clone_size: .
cdr3_nt: TGTGCCAGCAGCTCGGGGGCCCAGTTGTTCACCGGGGAGCTGTTTTTT; cdr3_aa: CASSSGAQLFTGELFF; cdr3_length: 16; v_call: TRBV5-6; d_call: .; j_call: TRBJ2-2; clone_size: .
cdr3_nt: TGTGCCAGCAGCTTGGATCCGAATGGAAAACTGTTTTTT; cdr3_aa: CASSLDPNGKLFF; cdr3_length: 13; v_call: TRBV5-6; d_call: .; j_call: TRBJ1-4; clone_size: .